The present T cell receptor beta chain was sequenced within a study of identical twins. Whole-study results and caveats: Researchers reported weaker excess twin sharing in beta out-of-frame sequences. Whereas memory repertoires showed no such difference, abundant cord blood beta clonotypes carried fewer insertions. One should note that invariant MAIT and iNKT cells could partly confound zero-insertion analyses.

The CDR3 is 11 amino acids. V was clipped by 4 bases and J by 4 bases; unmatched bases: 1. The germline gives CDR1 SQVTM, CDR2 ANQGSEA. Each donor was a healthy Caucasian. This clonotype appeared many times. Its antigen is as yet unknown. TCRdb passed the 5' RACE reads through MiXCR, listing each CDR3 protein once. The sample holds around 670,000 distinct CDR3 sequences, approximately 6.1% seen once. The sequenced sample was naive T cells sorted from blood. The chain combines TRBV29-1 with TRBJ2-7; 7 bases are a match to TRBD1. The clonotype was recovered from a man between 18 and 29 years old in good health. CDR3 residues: CSVAQGYEQYF. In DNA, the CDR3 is TGCAGCGTTGCACAGGGGTACGAGCAGTACTTC.